Below, 19 T cell receptor beta chains from the same sample are listed, as sequenced in a study of T cell repertoires in cytomegalovirus infection. TCRdb itself ran the reads through MiXCR, one entry per CDR3 protein. Of about 140,000 distinct CDR3 sequences in the sample, about 6.1% were seen once. The sequenced sample consisted of PBMCs. These receptors all come from a human donor in good health (CMV status not recorded). Some clones in this sample may be carry-over from other donors' samples.

This chain links TRBV20-1 with TRBJ2-7; D gene uncertain. Trimming removed 4 bases at V and 6 bases at J, with 16 bases between. The CDR3 consists of 13 residues. From germline, CDR1 is DFQATT and CDR2 SNEGSKA (reference sequence). CDR3 residues: CSAIDRWRGEQYF. CDR3 coding DNA: TGCAGTGCTATAGACCGGTGGCGTGGCGAGCAGTACTTC.

The chain joins TRBV27 to TRBJ2-1; D remains unclear. The germline V gene has CDR1 MNHEY and CDR2 SMNVEV (reference sequence). The length of the CDR3 is 13 residues. Trimming cost V 8 bases and J 0 bases, with 8 bases left between them. In DNA form, the CDR3 reads TGTGCCAGCGGGCCGAGCTCCTACAATGAGCAGTTCTTC. This translates into CASGPSSYNEQFF.

This clonotype was picked up many times. The rearrangement uses TRBV19 and TRBJ2-7; D might be TRBD2 (6 bases). The CDR3 sequence is 13 residues long. Trimming shortened V by 10 bases and J by 0 bases, and 13 bases separated the two germline ends. From germline, CDR1 is LNHDA and CDR2 SQIVND (reference sequence). CDR3 in amino acids: CATAGRLSYEQYF. DNA of the CDR3: TGTGCCACTGCGGGGCGACTCTCCTACGAGCAGTACTTC.

At least ten counts were recorded for this clonotype. The chain couples TRBV7-9 to TRBJ2-3; 9 nucleotides match TRBD1. The germline V gene has CDR1 SEHNR and CDR2 FQNEAQ (reference sequence). This CDR3 is built from 15 residues. The trim removed 5 bases at V and 6 bases at J, leaving 9 bases unmatched. CDR3 protein: CASSPSGTGLDTQYF. The CDR3, as DNA: TGTGCCAGCAGCCCCTCCGGGACAGGGCTGGATACGCAGTATTTT.

The chain is built from TRBV20-1 and TRBJ2-7, with 7 bases lining up with TRBD1. V lost 3 bases to trimming and J lost 4 bases; unmatched junction nucleotides: 6. Germline values: CDR1 DFQATT, CDR2 SNEGSKA (reference sequence). CDR3 length equals 13 residues. The chain's CDR3 is CSARGQSTYEQYF. CDR3 bases: TGCAGTGCTAGGGGACAGTCCACTTACGAGCAGTACTTC.

A remark on this clonotype: With a much larger clone just one base away, this may be a read error. The chain recombines TRBV27 with TRBJ2-1; 8 bases are shared with TRBD1. CDR1 MNHEY and CDR2 SMNVEV come from the germline V gene (reference sequence). The CDR3 contains 15 residues. With V trimmed by 5 bases and J by 3 bases, 6 bases remained unmatched. The DNA of the CDR3 is TGTGCCAGCAGTGAGCAGGGGGCCTGCTACAATGAGCAGTTCTTC. It encodes CASSEQGACYNEQFF.

At least ten counts were recorded for this clonotype. The rearrangement links TRBV4-1 to TRBJ2-7; D not resolved. V lost 1 base and J 3 bases, leaving 13 bases between the germline ends. Germline V gene data show CDR1 as MGHRA and CDR2 as YSYEKL. This CDR3 contains 15 residues. CDR3 protein: CASSQVESPNYEQYF. In DNA form, the CDR3 reads TGCGCCAGCAGCCAAGTCGAGAGTCCGAACTACGAGCAGTACTTC.

This clonotype was counted ten times or more. This sequence joins TRBV7-7 and TRBJ2-7, with D tentatively TRBD2 (7 bases). The CDR3 contains 13 residues. The V gene lost 5 bases and the J gene lost 5 bases, with 13 bases spanning the gap. Germline V gene data show CDR1 as SSHAT and CDR2 as FNYEAQ (reference sequence). This chain's CDR3 is CASSLGGGDEQYF. The CDR3 nucleotides are TGTGCCAGCAGCCTCGGAGGGGGGGACGAGCAGTACTTC.

V and J are TRBV3-1 and TRBJ2-3, with 8 bases that match TRBD2. The J segment lost 0 bases and the V segment lost 2 bases, leaving 7 bases of the junction unmatched. In germline, CDR1 is LGHDT, CDR2 YNNKEL (reference sequence). CDR3 size: 17 residues. For the CDR3, the DNA is TGTGCCAGCAGCCAACCTACTAGCGGATTTAGCACAGATACGCAGTATTTT. Translating gives CASSQPTSGFSTDTQYF.

The table lists this clonotype with many counts. The rearrangement uses TRBV20-1 and TRBJ2-1; 12 bases line up with TRBD1. J gave up 7 bases and V 6 bases, and 4 bases lay outside the gene matches. This CDR3 comprises 13 residues. Germline V gene sequence: CDR1 DFQATT, CDR2 SNEGSKA (reference sequence). CDR3 sequence: CSAGDRGLNEQFF. The CDR3 DNA reads TGCAGTGCCGGGGACAGGGGGCTAAATGAGCAGTTCTTC.

The chain has TRBV29-1 and TRBJ2-2; 8 nucleotides align to TRBD1. The CDR3 is made up of 13 amino acids. V lost 6 bases and J lost 4; bases outside the gene matches: 4. CDR1 and CDR2 from the germline V gene are SQVTM and ANQGSEA. In DNA, the CDR3 is TGCAGCGTAGACAGGGGACTCACCGGGGAGCTGTTTTTT. Protein sequence: CSVDRGLTGELFF.

This clonotype was seen ten or more times. The chain has TRBV7-2 and TRBJ1-2; 9 positions agree with TRBD1. Germline V lookup: CDR1 SGHTA, CDR2 FQGNSA. With 5 bases clipped from V and 2 bases from J, the junction kept 6 bases outside the gene matches. The CDR3 covers 15 residues. The CDR3 DNA is TGTGCCAGCAGCCCGGACAGGGGTTCGAACTATGGCTACACCTTC. Translated: CASSPDRGSNYGYTF.

V and J are TRBV5-6 and TRBJ1-2; D call uncertain. Germline-derived CDR1 and CDR2 are SGHDT and YYEEEE. Trimming stripped 2 bases from V and 4 bases from J, with 9 bases between. The CDR3 runs 13 residues. The CDR3 loop reads CASSFGRSYGYTF. The DNA for the CDR3 is TGTGCCAGCAGCTTCGGCAGAAGCTATGGCTACACCTTC.

This clonotype was detected many times. The chain recombines TRBV6-6 with TRBJ2-6; D is unclear. This CDR3 comprises 15 residues. The germline gives CDR1 MNHNY, CDR2 SVGAGI (reference sequence). The V end lost 0 bases, the J end lost 0 bases, and 3 bases lay between the germline ends. The CDR3 DNA sequence: TGTGCCAGCAGTTACTCAAGCTCTGGGGCCAACGTCCTGACTTTC. Protein sequence: CASSYSSSGANVLTF.

This clonotype was recorded many times. The chain links TRBV6-5 to TRBJ2-3; either TRBD1 or TRBD2 may fit D (5 bases each). The germline V gene encodes CDR1 MNHEY and CDR2 SVGAGI. Trimming stripped 3 bases from V and 4 bases from J, with 14 bases between. The CDR3 sequence is 15 residues long. CDR3 sequence: CASSYTGPPADTQYF. CDR3 bases: TGTGCCAGCAGTTATACGGGACCCCCGGCAGATACGCAGTATTTT.

This clonotype was recorded many times. The chain links TRBV29-1 to TRBJ2-5; 8 positions agree with TRBD1. CDR1 SQVTM and CDR2 ANQGSEA come from the germline V gene. This CDR3 spans 13 amino acids. After removal of 6 bases from V and 1 base from J, the junction contained 4 bases not matched to a gene. The CDR3, as DNA: TGCAGCGTCGGACAGGGCCTCCAAGAGACCCAGTACTTC. This gives the protein CSVGQGLQETQYF.

This clonotype occurred many times. The chain couples TRBV7-2 to TRBJ2-5; D call uncertain. Per germline, CDR1 SGHTA and CDR2 FQGNSA. The CDR3 contains 13 residues. V lost 1 base and J 0 bases, leaving 3 bases between the germline ends. The chain's CDR3 is CASSLGDQETQYF. In nucleotides, the CDR3 is TGTGCCAGCAGCTTAGGGGACCAAGAGACCCAGTACTTC.

This clonotype was observed a few times. J is TRBJ2-3 and V is TRBV11-2; 7 bases agree with TRBD2. Looked up from germline, CDR1 is SGHAT and CDR2 is FQNNGV. The V and J ends lost 5 bases and 0 bases, in that order; junction bases with no gene match: 8. This CDR3 has 16 residues. The CDR3 coding sequence is TGTGCCAGCAGCCCGCGGGGGACGCCTAGCACAGATACGCAGTATTTT. Translated: CASSPRGTPSTDTQYF. The full variable domain, with the rest looked up from reference TRBV11-2 and TRBJ2-3, is EAGVAQSPRYKIIEKRQSVAFWCNPISGHATLYWYQQILGQGPKLLIQFQNNGVVDDSQLPKDRFSAERLKGVDSTLKIQPAKLEDSAVYLCASSPRGTPSTDTQYFGPGTRLTVL.

This clonotype was counted at least ten times. The J gene is TRBJ1-1, the V gene TRBV6-2 or TRBV6-3; D is unresolved. Germline CDR1 and CDR2: MNHEY and SVGEGT. V lost 6 bases to trimming and J lost 0 bases, with 11 bases between them. The CDR3 runs to 14 residues. The CDR3 spells CASRTGVMNTEAFF. In DNA form, the CDR3 reads TGTGCCAGCAGGACGGGAGTCATGAACACTGAAGCTTTCTTT.